The entry below gives a single TCR beta chain sequence along with its context. The data originate from a study of blood T cell repertoires in COVID-19. Background on the study: Sites across the United States, Italy and Spain contributed samples from acute and convalescent COVID-19. From T cells, B-cell-depleted T cells, or PBMCs came the material, which was cDNA or gDNA.

The length of the CDR3 is 14 residues. Germline lookup yields CDR1 LNHDA and CDR2 SQIVND (reference sequence). V shed 5 bases and J shed 9 bases, with 14 bases lying between them. Per the authors' pipeline: Reference gene primer amplification gave nucleated cell count estimates. Repertoires were generated with immunoSEQ multiplex PCR, while TCRdb's copy carries only in-frame clones and drops some. V, J and clone size derive from that table, while D and trimming were established from the DNA sequence. The sample records more than 80,000 clones, roughly four fifths being singletons. Sequenced sample: peripheral blood. The V and J genes are TRBV19 and TRBJ1-6, with D perhaps matching TRBD1 (6 bases). This TCR derives from a woman of 80 years or more with active or convalescent COVID-19. CDR3 sequence: CASSPRGASSPLHF. CDR3 sequence (DNA): TGTGCCAGTAGTCCCCGGGGGGCGAGTTCACCCCTCCACTTT.